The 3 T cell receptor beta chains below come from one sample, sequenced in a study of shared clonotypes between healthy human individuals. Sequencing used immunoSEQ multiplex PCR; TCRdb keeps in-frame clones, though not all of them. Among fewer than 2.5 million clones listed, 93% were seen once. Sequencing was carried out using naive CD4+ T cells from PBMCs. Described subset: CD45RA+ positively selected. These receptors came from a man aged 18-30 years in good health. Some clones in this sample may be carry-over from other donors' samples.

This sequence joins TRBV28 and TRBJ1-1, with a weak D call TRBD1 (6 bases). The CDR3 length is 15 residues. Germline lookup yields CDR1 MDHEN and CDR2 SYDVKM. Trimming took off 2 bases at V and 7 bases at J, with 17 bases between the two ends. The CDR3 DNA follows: TGTGCCAGCAGTTTACCGGGACAAAGAGCCATTGAAGCTTTCTTT. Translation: CASSLPGQRAIEAFF.

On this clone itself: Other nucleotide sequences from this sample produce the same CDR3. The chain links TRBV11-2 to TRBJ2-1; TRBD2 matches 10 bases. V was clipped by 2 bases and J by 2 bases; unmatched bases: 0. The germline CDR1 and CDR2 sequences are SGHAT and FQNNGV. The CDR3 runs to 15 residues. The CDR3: CASSLLAGAYNEQFF. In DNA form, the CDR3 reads TGTGCCAGCAGCTTACTAGCGGGAGCCTACAATGAGCAGTTCTTC.

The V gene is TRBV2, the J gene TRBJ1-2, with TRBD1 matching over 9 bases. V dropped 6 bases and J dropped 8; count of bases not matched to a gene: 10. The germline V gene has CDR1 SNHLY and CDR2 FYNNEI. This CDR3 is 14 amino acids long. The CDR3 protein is CASRERQGVDGYTF. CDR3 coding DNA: TGTGCCAGCAGGGAAAGACAGGGGGTCGACGGCTACACCTTC.